Listed below are T cell receptor beta chains from one sample, sequenced in a study of blood T cell repertoires in COVID-19. The data were produced by immunoSEQ multiplex PCR, yet TCRdb's version contains in-frame clones alone and is incomplete. The profile covers under 140,000 clones, with over 65% appearing a single time and approximately 3.9% taken by the ten largest. The sequencing input was peripheral blood. The source is a woman of 80 years or more with acute or convalescent COVID-19. Both conserved end residues are part of each CDR3. The order of the fields is V gene, D gene, J gene, clone size, CDR3 DNA, CDR3 protein. D genes are given only for firm matches. Size tells how often a clone was seen (once, few, many) or the class of an expanded clone, and some rows leave it out.

>TRBV5-1|-|TRBJ1-2|-
TGCGCCAGCAGCTTGGATTCGGGGGGTTATGGCTACACCTTC
CASSLDSGGYGYTF
>TRBV2|-|TRBJ1-5|-
TGTGCCAGCAGTGATGGCAGTATTTATAGCAATCAGCCCCAGCATTTT
CASSDGSIYSNQPQHF
>TRBV7-4|TRBD2|TRBJ2-7|-
TGTGCCAGCAGCTGGGACTACCCCTGCGAGCAGTACTTC
CASSWDYPCEQYF
>TRBV28|-|TRBJ1-6|-
TGTGCCAGCAGTCACCCGAAGAGGGTGGGTTCACCCCTCCACTTT
CASSHPKRVGSPLHF
>TRBV19|-|TRBJ1-3|-
TGTGCCAGTATGAGATACGTAACCGACTCTGGAAACACCATATATTTT
CASMRYVTDSGNTIYF
>TRBV27|-|TRBJ1-6|-
TGTGCCAGCACCCCCCTCCAAGGGCGGGGTTCACCCCTCCACTTT
CASTPLQGRGSPLHF
>TRBV11-2|-|TRBJ1-4|-
TGTGCCAGCAGGGAACAGGGATGGAATGAAAAACTGTTTTTT
CASREQGWNEKLFF
>TRBV23-1|TRBD1|TRBJ1-2|-
TGCGCCAGCAGTCAATCAGGTGTTGGGACAGGTCGTGGCTACACCTTC
CASSQSGVGTGRGYTF
>TRBV11-1|TRBD2|TRBJ2-5|-
TGTGCCAGCACCATTAGCGGGGAGACCCAGTACTTC
CASTISGETQYF
>TRBV2|TRBD2|TRBJ2-3|-
TGTGCCAGCAGATGGCAGGGAGGGGCAGATACGCAGTATTTT
CASRWQGGADTQYF
>TRBV2|-|TRBJ2-2|-
TGTGCCAGCAGCGAAGACAGCTATCCCACCGGGGAGCTGTTTTTT
CASSEDSYPTGELFF
>TRBV5-5|-|TRBJ2-7|-
TGTGCCAGCAGCTGGGCTACGGGACTCAGCTCCTACGAGCAGTACTTC
CASSWATGLSSYEQYF
>TRBV5-1|TRBD1|TRBJ2-7|-
TGCGCCAGCAGCACCGGGGACAGGCAACACGAGCAGTACTTC
CASSTGDRQHEQYF
>TRBV7-9|-|TRBJ1-3|-
TGTGCCAGCAGCTCCCTGGGCGGGGCTGGAAACACCATATATTTT
CASSSLGGAGNTIYF
>TRBV19|-|TRBJ1-6|-
TGTGCCAGTAGTATTTTAGGACAATCACCCCTCCACTTT
CASSILGQSPLHF
>TRBV10-2|TRBD2|TRBJ2-7|once
TGCGCCAGTCAACAGGGACTAGCGGGACCCTACGAGCAGTACTTC
CASQQGLAGPYEQYF
>TRBV7-9|TRBD2|TRBJ2-3|-
TGTGCCAGCAGTAGCGGGGCTAGCACAGATACGCAGTATTTT
CASSSGASTDTQYF
>TRBV7-9|-|TRBJ1-2|-
TGTGCCAGCAGTTCGTTCGTGACAAACTATGGCTACACCTTC
CASSSFVTNYGYTF
>TRBV30|TRBD1|TRBJ2-5|few
TGTGCCTGGAGTCCACAGGGGGCGCAGGAGACCCAGTACTTC
CAWSPQGAQETQYF
>TRBV19|TRBD1|TRBJ2-6|-
TGTGCCAGTAGTACTCGGACAGGGGACTTTACTGGGGCCAACGTCCTGACTTTC
CASSTRTGDFTGANVLTF
>TRBV23-1|TRBD1|TRBJ2-1|once
TGCGCCAGCAGTCAAACGGGACAGGGGGCGCAAAAACAGTTCTTC
CASSQTGQGAQKQFF
>TRBV28|TRBD1|TRBJ1-5|-
TGTGCCAGCAGTTCTCAACAGGGGGTCGTTAGCAATCAGCCCCAGCATTTT
CASSSQQGVVSNQPQHF
>TRBV10-2|-|TRBJ1-2|once
TGCGCCAGCAGGCGGGGTGAGGATGGCTACACCTTC
CASRRGEDGYTF
>TRBV7-6|TRBD2|TRBJ2-1|-
TGTGCCAGCAGCACCGGGACTAGCGGGCATAACAATGAGCAGTTCTTC
CASSTGTSGHNNEQFF
>TRBV30|-|TRBJ2-3|few
TGTGCCTGGACAGGCCTTGGGGATACGCAGTATTTT
CAWTGLGDTQYF
>TRBV7-9|-|TRBJ2-2|few
TGTGCCAGCAGCTTCGGGACACCTAAAACCGGGGAGCTGTTTTTT
CASSFGTPKTGELFF
>TRBV28|-|TRBJ1-4|-
TGTGCCAGCAGCATCCCCCGGGGGGGGGCTAATGAAAAACTGTTTTTT
CASSIPRGGANEKLFF
>TRBV7-8|-|TRBJ2-1|-
TGTGCCAGCAGCTGGACAGGGACGGGGGGTAATGAGCAGTTCTTC
CASSWTGTGGNEQFF
>TRBV4-2|-|TRBJ2-7|-
TGTGCCAGCAGCCAAGATAGAACTGGCGGCTACGAGCAGTACTTC
CASSQDRTGGYEQYF
>TRBV6-5|-|TRBJ2-7|-
TGTGCCAGCAGTTACAACAGTTACTACGAGCAGTACTTC
CASSYNSYYEQYF
>TRBV6-5|TRBD1|TRBJ1-5|-
TGTGCCAGCAGCCACGAACAGGGGTATCAGCCCCAGCATTTT
CASSHEQGYQPQHF
>TRBV29-1|-|TRBJ1-5|-
TGCAGCGTACAGGGATTACCAGATCAGCCCCAGCATTTT
CSVQGLPDQPQHF
>TRBV5-5|-|TRBJ1-6|-
TGTGCCAGCAGCCCCCTCGTCAATTCACCCCTCCACTTT
CASSPLVNSPLHF
>TRBV10-3|-|TRBJ2-5|few
TGTGCCATCAGTGAGTCTCCCGGAGAGACCCAGTACTTC
CAISESPGETQYF
>TRBV6-5|-|TRBJ2-7|-
TGTGCCAGCAGTTACGGTCGGCAGGGCTACGAGCAGTACTTC
CASSYGRQGYEQYF
>TRBV27|-|TRBJ2-7|-
TGTGCCACCCGATCGTGGCTAGCGCTTGAGGGTGTTGGCTACGAGCAGTACTTC
CATRSWLALEGVGYEQYF
>TRBV11-3|TRBD2|TRBJ2-3|-
TGTGCCAGCAGCCCCGGACTAGCGGGCACAGATACGCAGTATTTT
CASSPGLAGTDTQYF
>TRBV6-5|-|TRBJ1-1|once
TGTGCCAGCAGTTACTCCCCGACTTCAGAAGCTTTCTTT
CASSYSPTSEAFF
>TRBV7-3|-|TRBJ2-2|-
TGTGCCAGCAGCCCTCTTGGGGCAGGCGGAACCGGGGAGCTGTTTTTT
CASSPLGAGGTGELFF
>TRBV6-1|-|TRBJ2-1|few
TGTGCCAGCAGTAAGATTAGGACAGTTAACAATGAGCAGTTCTTC
CASSKIRTVNNEQFF
>TRBV4-3|-|TRBJ1-2|-
TGCGCCAGCAGCCAAGAAAACAGACCCTATGGCTACACCTTC
CASSQENRPYGYTF
>TRBV10-1|TRBD1|TRBJ2-2|-
TGCGCCAGCAAGCCGGGACAGAAAACCGGGGAGCTGTTTTTT
CASKPGQKTGELFF
>TRBV11-2|TRBD2|TRBJ2-3|few
TGTGCCAGCAGCTTATCAGCGGGGAACACAGATACGCAGTATTTT
CASSLSAGNTDTQYF
>TRBV20-1|-|TRBJ2-3|-
TGCAGTGCTAGTGTTTGGGGCCGAACGCGCACAGATACGCAGTATTTT
CSASVWGRTRTDTQYF
>TRBV6-2/TRBV6-3|TRBD1|TRBJ2-7|few
TGTGCCAGCAGTTTACCGGGACAGGGCTCCTACGAGCAGTACTTC
CASSLPGQGSYEQYF
>TRBV5-4|-|TRBJ1-4|-
TGTGCCAGCAGCTTGAGGGGCCAGGCGAGAGCAACTAATGAAAAACTGTTTTTT
CASSLRGQARATNEKLFF
>TRBV29-1|TRBD2|TRBJ2-7|-
TGCAGCGCCGGACTAGCCTACGAGCAGTACTTC
CSAGLAYEQYF
>TRBV5-1|TRBD1|TRBJ2-5|-
TGCGCCAGCAGCTTGGACGGGACAGGGGTAGAGACCCAGTACTTC
CASSLDGTGVETQYF
>TRBV28|TRBD1|TRBJ2-4|-
TGTGCCAGCAGTTTACGCCCCGGGACAGGGGAAAACATTCAGTACTTC
CASSLRPGTGENIQYF